The source of this TCR beta chain is a study of blood T cell repertoires in COVID-19. Study-wide context: Italy, Spain and the United States were the sources of the convalescent and acute COVID-19 samples. From T cells, B-cell-depleted T cells, or PBMCs came the material, which was cDNA or gDNA.

This CDR3 region has 13 residues. Deletions cut 6 bases from V and 3 bases from J, with 9 bases between. The method was immunoSEQ multiplex PCR; TCRdb's version includes in-frame clones alone and lacks a portion of them. The repertoire holds under 200,000 clones, about four fifths seen once, with roughly 1.9% in the top ten. This TCR was sampled from a woman older than 75 with acute or convalescent COVID-19. V and J are TRBV12-3 or TRBV12-4 and TRBJ2-1; no clear D gene. Sequencing was carried out using peripheral blood. As DNA, the CDR3 is TGTGCCAGCAGGCCTCCGGGCTACAATGAGCAGTTCTTC. This gives the protein CASRPPGYNEQFF.